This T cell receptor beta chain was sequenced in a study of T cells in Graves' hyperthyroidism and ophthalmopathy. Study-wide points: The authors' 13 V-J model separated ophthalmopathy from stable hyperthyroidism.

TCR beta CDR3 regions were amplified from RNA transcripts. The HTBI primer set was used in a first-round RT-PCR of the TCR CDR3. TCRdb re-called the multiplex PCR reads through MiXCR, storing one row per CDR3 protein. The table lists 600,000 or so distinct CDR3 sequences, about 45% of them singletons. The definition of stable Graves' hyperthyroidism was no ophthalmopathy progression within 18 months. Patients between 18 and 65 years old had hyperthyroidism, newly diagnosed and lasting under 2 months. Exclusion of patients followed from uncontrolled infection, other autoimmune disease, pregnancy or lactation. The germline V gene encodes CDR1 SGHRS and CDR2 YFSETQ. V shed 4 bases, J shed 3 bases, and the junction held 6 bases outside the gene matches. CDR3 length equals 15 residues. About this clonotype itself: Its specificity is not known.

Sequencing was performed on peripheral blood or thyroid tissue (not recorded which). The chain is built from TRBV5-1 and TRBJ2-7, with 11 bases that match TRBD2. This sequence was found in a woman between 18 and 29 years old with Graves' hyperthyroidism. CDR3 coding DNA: TGCGCCAGCAGCGGAATAGCGGGAGGGTTCTACGAGCAGTACTTC. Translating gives CASSGIAGGFYEQYF. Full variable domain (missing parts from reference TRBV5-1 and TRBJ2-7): KAGVTQTPRYLIKTRGQQVTLSCSPISGHRSVSWYQQTPGQGLQFLFEYFSETQRNKGNFPGRFSGRQFSNSRSEMNVSTLELGDSALYLCASSGIAGGFYEQYFGPGTRLTVT.